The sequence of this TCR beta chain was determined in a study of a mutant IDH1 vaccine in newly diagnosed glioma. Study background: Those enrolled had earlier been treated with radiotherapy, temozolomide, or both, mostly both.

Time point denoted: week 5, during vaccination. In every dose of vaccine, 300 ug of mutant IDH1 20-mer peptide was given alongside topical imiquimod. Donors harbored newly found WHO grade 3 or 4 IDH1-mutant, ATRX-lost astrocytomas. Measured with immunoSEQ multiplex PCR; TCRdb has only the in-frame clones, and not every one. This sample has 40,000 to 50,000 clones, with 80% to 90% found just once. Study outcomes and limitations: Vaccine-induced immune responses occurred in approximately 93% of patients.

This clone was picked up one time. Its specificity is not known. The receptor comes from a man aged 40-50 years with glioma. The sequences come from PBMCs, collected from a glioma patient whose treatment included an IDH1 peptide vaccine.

Written as DNA, the CDR3 is TGTGCCAGCAGCTTAGTCCCCCAAGCCCTGTACTTC. This codes for CASSLVPQALYF. V and J are TRBV7-2 and TRBJ2-7; no reliable D call. Trimming left V 1 base short and J 12 bases short, with 13 bases between. This CDR3 region has 12 residues. The germline CDR1 and CDR2 sequences are SGHTA and FQGNSA. The whole variable domain, filled in from reference TRBV7-2 and TRBJ2-7, reads GAGVSQSPSNKVTEKGKDVELRCDPISGHTALYWYRQSLGQGLEFLIYFQGNSAPDKSGLPSDRFSAERTGGSVSTLTIQRTQQEDSAVYLCASSLVPQALYFGPGTRLTVT.